The 8 T cell receptor beta chains listed next were all sequenced from one sample in a study of T cell responses to AZD1222 COVID-19 vaccine. Profiled with immunoSEQ multiplex PCR; TCRdb holds only in-frame clones, not every one. The data contain some 81,000 clones, about 86% of them seen just once; the ten biggest clones take up 5.6%. The material was peripheral blood, obtained 28 days after the second AZD1222 dose. These receptors came from an adult who received the AZD1222 COVID-19 vaccine.

This chain joins TRBV10-2 and TRBJ2-1; 7 bases fit TRBD2. The trim removed 8 bases at V and 10 bases at J, leaving 17 bases unmatched. CDR3 length: 15 residues. From germline, CDR1 is WSHSY and CDR2 SAAADI. CDR3 region: CASGRRDGRIQEQFF. The CDR3 bases are TGCGCCAGCGGACGCCGTGACGGGAGGATTCAGGAGCAGTTCTTC.

The V call is TRBV6-1, the J call TRBJ2-1; D is uncertain. CDR1 and CDR2 from the germline V gene are MNHNS and SASEGT. Trimming removed 2 bases at V and 6 bases at J, with 23 bases between. CDR3 length: 18 amino acids. The chain's CDR3 is CASSEMVSGSVYSNEQFF. CDR3 in DNA: TGTGCCAGCAGTGAAATGGTATCGGGCTCGGTCTACAGCAATGAGCAGTTCTTC.

This clone appeared a single time. The chain employs TRBV5-1 and TRBJ2-7; 7 bases match TRBD1. There are 16 residues in the CDR3. Germline V gene lookup returns CDR1 SGHRS and CDR2 YFSETQ. V shed 0 bases and J 3 bases; nucleotides not matched to a gene: 9. CDR3 region: CASSLGMDRSRYEQYF. CDR3 nucleotide sequence: TGCGCCAGCAGCTTGGGGATGGACAGGTCCCGCTACGAGCAGTACTTC.

The rearrangement joins TRBV7-9 to TRBJ1-1; TRBD1 aligns across 8 bases. Germline V CDR1 and CDR2: SEHNR, FQNEAQ (reference sequence). The length of the CDR3 is 14 residues. V shed 3 bases, J shed 5 bases, and the junction held 5 bases outside the gene matches. CDR3: CASSFTGGSTEAFF. CDR3 coding DNA: TGTGCCAGCAGCTTTACAGGGGGTTCGACTGAAGCTTTCTTT. Filled out from reference TRBV7-9 and TRBJ1-1, the complete variable domain reads DTGVSQNPRHKITKRGQNVTFRCDPISEHNRLYWYRQTLGQGPEFLTYFQNEAQLEKSRLLSDRFSAERPKGSFSTLEIQRTEQGDSAMYLCASSFTGGSTEAFFGQGTRLTVV.

The V and J genes are TRBV4-1 and TRBJ1-1; TRBD1 is a possible D gene (5 bases). Germline lookup yields CDR1 MGHRA and CDR2 YSYEKL. With 0 bases removed from V and 0 bases from J, the gap between germline ends came to 14 bases. The CDR3 consists of 17 residues. CDR3 sequence reads: CASSQDSLRVLNTEAFF. As DNA, the CDR3 is TGCGCCAGCAGCCAAGACAGCCTCAGGGTTCTGAACACTGAAGCTTTCTTT.

The genes are TRBV5-1 and TRBJ1-2; tentative D call: TRBD1 (6 bases). V was clipped by 3 bases and J by 3 bases, with 15 bases between them. Germline CDR1 is SGHRS and CDR2 is YFSETQ. The CDR3 runs to 15 residues. The chain's CDR3 is CASSWERGADYGYTF. Written as DNA, the CDR3 is TGCGCCAGCAGCTGGGAGAGGGGGGCGGACTATGGCTACACCTTC.

This clone was found once. The chain links TRBV7-6 to TRBJ2-7; 9 bases agree with TRBD2. CDR1 is SGHVS, CDR2 FNYEAQ, per germline. J was trimmed by 2 bases and V by 1 base; bases with no gene match: 3. The CDR3 has 15 residues. The CDR3 DNA sequence: TGTGCCAGCAGCTTAGGCGGGGGGGGACCCTACGAGCAGTACTTC. This sequence encodes CASSLGGGGPYEQYF.

The CDR3 DNA sequence: TGTGCCAGCCTGACGACGTACACAGATACGCAGTATTTT. It encodes CASLTTYTDTQYF. The chain combines TRBV12-3 or TRBV12-4 with TRBJ2-3; D not resolved. Trimming pared 8 bases from V and 2 bases from J, leaving 11 bases between. CDR3 size: 13 residues.